The TCR beta chain described here comes from a study of T cell repertoires in ileal Crohn's disease. About the study: From the surgical specimen's inflamed ileum, biopsies were taken as M0. General observations from the study: Clonality above 26.8% at surgery always came with endoscopic recurrence. Active smokers at surgery had more clonal expansions than non-smokers. High-frequency clones were more common in sorted CD8 than CD4 cells.

Notes on this clone: What it binds is unknown.

Sequencing used immunoSEQ multiplex PCR; TCRdb keeps in-frame clones, though not all of them. The top ten hold around 4.2% of the sample, which has 15,000 to 20,000 clones, more than 75% seen once. The germline CDR1 and CDR2 sequences are SGHRS and YFSETQ. Losses at the gene ends were 4 bases for V and 4 bases for J; bases not matched to a gene: 8. The CDR3 is made up of 15 amino acids. Time point indicated: inflamed ileum from the surgical specimen. This rearrangement joins TRBV5-1 to TRBJ1-2; TRBD1 matches at 9 bases. This receptor was taken from an adult with Crohn's disease. The sample consisted of ileal tissue. This CDR3 reads CASSIQGAGGYGYTF. In nucleotides, the CDR3 is TGCGCCAGCAGCATACAGGGGGCCGGCGGCTATGGCTACACCTTC.